This T cell receptor beta chain was recorded in a study of T cell repertoires in cytomegalovirus infection. TCRdb re-called the reads through MiXCR, storing one row per CDR3 protein. Of approximately 590,000 distinct CDR3 sequences listed, 40% were seen once; the top ten hold 48%. From germline, CDR1 is DFQATT and CDR2 SNEGSKA (reference sequence). Trimming removed 3 bases from V and 6 bases from J, with 15 bases in between. The CDR3 spans 14 residues. This clonotype was found once. Its antigen is not known. Specimen: cultured PBMCs, collected from culture after CMV antigen stimulation. This clonotype was obtained from a human donor in good health (CMV status not recorded). Some clones in this sample may be carry-over from other donors' samples. The rearrangement uses TRBV20-1 and TRBJ2-1, with D maybe TRBD1 (5 bases). CDR3 amino acids: CSASKSFRGNEQFF. The DNA for the CDR3 is TGCAGTGCTAGTAAGTCGTTTAGGGGCAATGAGCAGTTCTTC.